These 19 T cell receptor beta chains were sequenced from one sample in a study of blood T cell repertoires in COVID-19. Sequencing was performed with immunoSEQ multiplex PCR; in TCRdb, only in-frame clones are kept and a portion is missing. The sample includes 35,000 to 45,000 clones, around 75% of them seen just once. Specimen: peripheral blood. Receptor source: a man at least 80 years old with acute or convalescent COVID-19.

J is TRBJ1-4 and V is TRBV7-3; 9 bases agree with TRBD1. In germline, CDR1 is SGHTA, CDR2 FQGTGA. After removal of 6 bases from V and 4 bases from J, the junction contained 15 bases not matched to a gene. CDR3 size: 18 residues. The CDR3 coding sequence is TGTGCCAGCAGAACGGAGGGGACAGGGAGTTTCGGTAATGAAAAACTGTTTTTT. Translation gives CASRTEGTGSFGNEKLFF.

The rearrangement links TRBV28 to TRBJ1-5, with 10 bases matching TRBD1. Germline V CDR1 and CDR2: MDHEN, SYDVKM. Unmatched junction bases numbered 7, after V lost 10 bases and J lost 4 bases. The CDR3 loop spans 14 amino acids. The CDR3 loop reads CATTPGQGNQPQHF. DNA for the CDR3: TGTGCCACCACTCCGGGACAGGGGAATCAGCCCCAGCATTTT.

V usage is TRBV4-2 and J usage is TRBJ1-6; D perhaps matches TRBD1 (5 bases). Germline V gene sequence: CDR1 LGHNA, CDR2 YNFKEQ. Trimming stripped 0 bases from V and 10 bases from J, with 10 bases between. The CDR3 runs to 14 residues. This chain's CDR3 is CASSQDQGESPLHF. As DNA, the CDR3 is TGTGCCAGCAGCCAAGATCAGGGTGAATCACCCCTCCACTTT.

The CDR3 DNA sequence: TGTGCCTGGGGGAAAGGGACAGGGAGTTCACCCCTCCACTTT. It yields the protein CAWGKGTGSSPLHF. V and J are TRBV30 and TRBJ1-6, with TRBD1 identical over 9 bases. The V gene's germline CDR1 is GTSNPN and CDR2 SVGIG (reference sequence). The CDR3 has 14 residues. Trimming cost V 5 bases and J 9 bases; bases outside gene matches: 8.

The chain combines TRBV19 with TRBJ2-1; no firm D call. V was cut by 3 bases and J by 8 bases, with 11 bases left in between. Germline loops: CDR1 LNHDA, CDR2 SQIVND (reference sequence). CDR3 length: 13 residues. The CDR3 spells CASSINIGHEQFF. CDR3 coding DNA: TGTGCCAGTAGTATCAACATTGGCCATGAGCAGTTCTTC. Filled out from reference TRBV19 and TRBJ2-1, the complete variable domain reads DGGITQSPKYLFRKEGQNVTLSCEQNLNHDAMYWYRQDPGQGLRLIYYSQIVNDFQKGDIAEGYSVSREKKESFPLTVTSAQKNPTAFYLCASSINIGHEQFFGPGTRLTVL.

The chain combines TRBV28 with TRBJ1-3, with unresolved D. CDR3 size: 13 residues. V gave up 11 bases and J gave up 1 base, with 12 bases separating them. CDR1 MDHEN and CDR2 SYDVKM come from the germline V gene. In DNA form, the CDR3 reads TGTGCCCTTTCTACAGATTCTGGAAACACCATATATTTT. It codes for CALSTDSGNTIYF. The complete variable domain, with remaining parts taken from reference TRBV28 and TRBJ1-3, reads DVKVTQSSRYLVKRTGEKVFLECVQDMDHENMFWYRQDPGLGLRLIYFSYDVKMKEKGDIPEGYSVSREKKERFSLILESASTNQTSMYLCALSTDSGNTIYFGEGSWLTVV.

The gene calls are TRBV6-5 and TRBJ1-6, with TRBD1 matching over 9 bases. CDR3 size: 14 residues. The V segment lost 7 bases and the J segment 7 bases; nucleotides outside the gene matches: 5. CDR1 and CDR2 (germline): MNHEY, SVGAGI. CDR3 residues: CASNLGTGNSPLHF. The CDR3 DNA follows: TGTGCCAGCAACCTCGGGACAGGGAATTCACCCCTCCACTTT.

The gene calls are TRBV7-3 and TRBJ2-1, with 15 bases that match TRBD2. Trimming removed 6 bases from V and 8 bases from J; junction bases left unmatched: 5. Germline CDR1 and CDR2: SGHTA and FQGTGA. The CDR3 sequence is 15 residues long. Here the CDR3 DNA reads TGTGCCAGCAGTCCTTGGACTAGCGGGAGGGATGAGCAGTTCTTC. It yields the protein CASSPWTSGRDEQFF.

A few counts support this clone. The J gene is TRBJ1-1, the V gene TRBV18; weak D call: TRBD1 (5 bases). Germline CDR1 is KGHSH and CDR2 is LQKENI. Between the trimmed V and J ends, which lost 3 bases and 2 bases, there was a span of 10 bases. The CDR3 length is 14 residues. CDR3 nucleotides: TGTGCCAGCTCACCGGGCAGGGCAAACACTGAAGCTTTCTTT. It translates to CASSPGRANTEAFF.

The V call is TRBV28, the J call TRBJ1-2, with TRBD1 matching over 9 bases. Trimming took 3 bases from V and 1 from J; bases not matched to a gene: 3. The CDR3 runs 15 residues. Germline values: CDR1 MDHEN, CDR2 SYDVKM. The CDR3 is CASSLPGQGNYGYTF. In DNA, the CDR3 is TGTGCCAGCAGTTTGCCGGGACAGGGTAACTATGGCTACACCTTC.

This clone has a single count. V is TRBV28 and J is TRBJ2-7; 10 positions match TRBD1. Germline V lookup: CDR1 MDHEN, CDR2 SYDVKM. The junction had 7 bases not matched to a gene; V was cut back by 7 bases and J by 7 bases. The CDR3 spans 13 residues. The CDR3 loop is CASTRQGAREQYF. DNA for the CDR3: TGTGCCAGCACCAGACAGGGGGCCCGGGAGCAGTACTTC.

The rearrangement uses TRBV6-5 and TRBJ1-4, with no clear D. The CDR3 has 14 residues. CDR1 and CDR2 from the germline V gene are MNHEY and SVGAGI. Trimming left V 10 bases short and J 0 bases short, with 12 bases between. CDR3 amino acids: CATRSTATNEKLFF. CDR3 nucleotide sequence: TGTGCCACCCGCTCTACAGCAACTAATGAAAAACTGTTTTTT.

In DNA, the CDR3 is TGTGCCAGCGCTGACAGGTGGGGGGAGACCCAGTACTTC. It is translated as CASADRWGETQYF. The chain is built from TRBV2 and TRBJ2-5, with D perhaps matching TRBD1 (6 bases). Trimming took 8 bases from V and 5 from J, leaving 15 bases between them. Germline assignment: CDR1 SNHLY and CDR2 FYNNEI. This CDR3 has 13 residues.

This chain links TRBV19 with TRBJ1-3, with D perhaps matching TRBD1 (5 bases). The CDR3 has 13 residues. The V gene lost 8 bases and the J gene lost 0 bases, with 8 bases spanning the gap. CDR1 LNHDA and CDR2 SQIVND come from the germline V gene (reference sequence). CDR3 sequence (DNA): TGTGCCAGTGCGACAGACTCTGGAAACACCATATATTTT. It is translated as CASATDSGNTIYF.

The CDR3 here is CASSLGLPGVNEQFF. The CDR3 nucleotides read TGTGCCAGCAGTTTAGGACTACCTGGCGTCAATGAGCAGTTCTTC. The V call is TRBV28, the J call TRBJ2-1; D perhaps matches TRBD2 (6 bases). Germline-derived CDR1 and CDR2 are MDHEN and SYDVKM. The CDR3 loop spans 15 amino acids. Trimming stripped 2 bases from V and 6 bases from J, with 14 bases between.

This clone was picked up one time. This chain links TRBV12-5 with TRBJ2-1; tentatively, D is TRBD1 (6 bases). This CDR3 is built from 15 residues. V was trimmed by 6 bases and J by 2 bases, leaving 14 bases between them. Germline CDR1 LGHNT, CDR2 FRNRAP. For the CDR3, the DNA is TGTGCTAGTGGACAGGCAGGGGTGCCCTACAATGAGCAGTTCTTC. Encoded protein: CASGQAGVPYNEQFF.

The J gene is TRBJ2-3, the V gene TRBV5-6; D not resolved. Germline V CDR1 and CDR2: SGHDT, YYEEEE. The CDR3 is made up of 11 amino acids. The V and J ends lost 4 bases and 7 bases respectively, with 7 bases between them. The CDR3 protein is CASSVRYTQYF. The CDR3 region has the DNA TGTGCCAGCAGCGTGAGATATACGCAGTATTTT.

The chain is built from TRBV7-7 and TRBJ1-1; TRBD1 matches at 10 bases. Germline V gene lookup returns CDR1 SSHAT and CDR2 FNYEAQ (reference sequence). This CDR3 is 17 amino acids long. V lost 0 bases and J lost 5; bases outside the gene matches: 9. CDR3 loop: CASSLAGTGEWRTEAFF. CDR3 DNA: TGTGCCAGCAGCTTAGCTGGGACAGGGGAGTGGAGGACTGAAGCTTTCTTT.

The chain employs TRBV28 and TRBJ1-4; no definite D call. V lost 3 bases and J lost 3, with 11 bases in between. Germline V gives CDR1 MDHEN, CDR2 SYDVKM. The CDR3 is 15 residues long. The CDR3, as DNA: TGTGCCAGCAGTTTGAACGGGTTGGCTAATGAAAAACTGTTTTTT. As protein: CASSLNGLANEKLFF.